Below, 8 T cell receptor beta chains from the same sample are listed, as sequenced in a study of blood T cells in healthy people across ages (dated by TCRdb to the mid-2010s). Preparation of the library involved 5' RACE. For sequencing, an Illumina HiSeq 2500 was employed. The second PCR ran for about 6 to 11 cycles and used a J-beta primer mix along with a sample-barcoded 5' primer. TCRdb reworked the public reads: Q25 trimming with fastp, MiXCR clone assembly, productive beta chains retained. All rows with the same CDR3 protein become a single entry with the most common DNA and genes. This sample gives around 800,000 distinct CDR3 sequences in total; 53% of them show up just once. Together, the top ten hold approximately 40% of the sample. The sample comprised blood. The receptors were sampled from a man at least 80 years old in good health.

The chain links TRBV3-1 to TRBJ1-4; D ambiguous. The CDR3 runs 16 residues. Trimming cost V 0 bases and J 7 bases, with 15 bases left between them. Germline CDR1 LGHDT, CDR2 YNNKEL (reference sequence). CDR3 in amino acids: CASSQDPTPPFEKLFF. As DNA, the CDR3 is TGTGCCAGCAGCCAAGACCCGACACCCCCGTTTGAAAAACTGTTTTTT.

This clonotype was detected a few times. The CDR3 region has the DNA TGCAGCGCTGGGGCTAAACTAGGGAATGAGCAGTTCTTC. Translated, it gives CSAGAKLGNEQFF. This chain links TRBV29-1 with TRBJ2-1; TRBD1 or TRBD2 may be the D gene (5 bases each). Trimming left V 7 bases short and J 7 bases short, with 17 bases between. Germline assignment: CDR1 SQVTM and CDR2 ANQGSEA. The CDR3 consists of 13 residues.

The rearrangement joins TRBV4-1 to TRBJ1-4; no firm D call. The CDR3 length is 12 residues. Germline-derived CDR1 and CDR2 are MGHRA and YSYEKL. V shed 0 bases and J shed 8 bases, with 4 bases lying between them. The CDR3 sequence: CASSQDGEKLFF. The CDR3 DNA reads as TGCGCCAGCAGCCAAGACGGCGAAAAACTGTTTTTT.

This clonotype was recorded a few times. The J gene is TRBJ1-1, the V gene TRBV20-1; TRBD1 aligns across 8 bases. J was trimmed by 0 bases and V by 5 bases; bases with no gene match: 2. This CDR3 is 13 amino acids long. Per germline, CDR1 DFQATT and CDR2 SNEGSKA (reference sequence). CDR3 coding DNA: TGCAGTGCTCGGACAGGGATGAACACTGAAGCTTTCTTT. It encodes CSARTGMNTEAFF.

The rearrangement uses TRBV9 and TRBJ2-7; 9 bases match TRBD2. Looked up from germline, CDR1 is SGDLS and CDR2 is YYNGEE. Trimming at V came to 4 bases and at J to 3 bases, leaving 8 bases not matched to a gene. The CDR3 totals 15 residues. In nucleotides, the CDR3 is TGTGCCAGCAGCCCCGGGACTAGCTCTTACTACGAGCAGTACTTC. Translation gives CASSPGTSSYYEQYF.

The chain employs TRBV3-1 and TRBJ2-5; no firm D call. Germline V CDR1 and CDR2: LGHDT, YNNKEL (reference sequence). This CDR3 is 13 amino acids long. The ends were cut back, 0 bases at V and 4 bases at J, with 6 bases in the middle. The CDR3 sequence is CASSQENLETQYF. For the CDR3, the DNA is TGTGCCAGCAGCCAAGAAAATTTAGAGACCCAGTACTTC.

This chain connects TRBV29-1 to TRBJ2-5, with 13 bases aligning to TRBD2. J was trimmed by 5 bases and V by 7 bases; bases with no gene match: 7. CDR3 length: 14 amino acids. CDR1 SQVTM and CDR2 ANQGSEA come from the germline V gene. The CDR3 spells CSAPLAGGTETQYF. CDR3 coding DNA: TGCAGCGCCCCACTAGCGGGAGGGACCGAGACCCAGTACTTC.

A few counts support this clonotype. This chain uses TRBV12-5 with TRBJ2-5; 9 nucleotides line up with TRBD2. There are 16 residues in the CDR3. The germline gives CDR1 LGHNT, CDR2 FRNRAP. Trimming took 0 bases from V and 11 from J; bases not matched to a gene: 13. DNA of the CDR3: TGTGCTAGTGGTTTGGTAAAGTTAGCGGAGCGGGAGGAGCAGTACTTC. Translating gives CASGLVKLAEREEQYF.